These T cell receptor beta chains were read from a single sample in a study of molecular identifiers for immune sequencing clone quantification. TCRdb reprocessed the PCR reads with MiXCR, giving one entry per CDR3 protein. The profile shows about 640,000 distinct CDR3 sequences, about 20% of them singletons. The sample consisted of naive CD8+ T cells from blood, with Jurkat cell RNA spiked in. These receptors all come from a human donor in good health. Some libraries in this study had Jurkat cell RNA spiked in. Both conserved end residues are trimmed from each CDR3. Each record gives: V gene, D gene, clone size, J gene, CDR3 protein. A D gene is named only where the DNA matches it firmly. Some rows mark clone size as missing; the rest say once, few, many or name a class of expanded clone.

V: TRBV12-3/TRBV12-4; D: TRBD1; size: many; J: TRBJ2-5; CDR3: ASAPGQGSSETQY
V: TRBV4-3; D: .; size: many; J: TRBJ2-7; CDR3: ASSQGTDSSYEQY
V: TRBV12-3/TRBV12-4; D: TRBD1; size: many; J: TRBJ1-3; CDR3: ASSHRGLTLGNTIY
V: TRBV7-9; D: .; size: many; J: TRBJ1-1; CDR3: ASRGTPRPEAF
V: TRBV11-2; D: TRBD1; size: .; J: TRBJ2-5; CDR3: ASSLVGGTGGRETQY
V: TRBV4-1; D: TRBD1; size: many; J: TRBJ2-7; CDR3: ASSQAGFPGTGGEQY
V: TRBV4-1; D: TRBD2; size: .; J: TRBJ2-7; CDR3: ASSQVAGGYEQY
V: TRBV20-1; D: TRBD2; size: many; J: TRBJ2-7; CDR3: SARSLAVASREQY
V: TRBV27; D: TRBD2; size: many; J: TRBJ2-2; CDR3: ASSLYFLAVDTGELF
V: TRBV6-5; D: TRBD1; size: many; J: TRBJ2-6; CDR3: ASSRDRVGGANVLT
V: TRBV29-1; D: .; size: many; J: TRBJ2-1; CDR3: SGGSGSYNEQF
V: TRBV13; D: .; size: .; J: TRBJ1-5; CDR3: ASSLGGGRSNQPQH
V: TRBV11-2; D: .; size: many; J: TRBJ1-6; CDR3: ASSFPGEEIGSPLH
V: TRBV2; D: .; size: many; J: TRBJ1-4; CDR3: ASWTATNEKLF
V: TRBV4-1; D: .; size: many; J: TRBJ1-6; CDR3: ASSQDLRVLSPLH
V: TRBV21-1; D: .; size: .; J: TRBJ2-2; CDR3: ASSKRRAGGSKGRYTGELF
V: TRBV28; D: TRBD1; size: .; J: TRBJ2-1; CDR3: ATGIQNRGPYNEQF
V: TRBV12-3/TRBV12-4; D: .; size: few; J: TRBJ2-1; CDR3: ASSQAPLNEQF
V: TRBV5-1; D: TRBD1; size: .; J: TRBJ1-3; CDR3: ACSLDRASSGNTIY
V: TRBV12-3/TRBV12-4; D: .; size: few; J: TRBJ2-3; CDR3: ASSFFGYGTDTQY